This entry lists 7 T cell receptor beta chains sequenced from one sample in a study of blood T cell repertoires in COVID-19. TCRdb's copy holds only in-frame clones and misses some; the assay was immunoSEQ multiplex PCR. The table includes over 70,000 clones, around 83% detected once. The sequenced sample consisted of peripheral blood. Receptor source: a man aged 25-40 years with COVID-19, enrolled during active disease.

The genes are TRBV6-5 and TRBJ1-2, with D possibly being TRBD1 (6 bases). The ends were cut back, 7 bases at V and 1 base at J, with 16 bases in the middle. CDR3 length: 15 amino acids. Germline CDR1 and CDR2: MNHEY and SVGAGI. The CDR3 DNA reads as TGTGCCAGCACCCAGGGGACCGTCCGTAACTATGGCTACACCTTC. Its protein is CASTQGTVRNYGYTF.

V and J are TRBV28 and TRBJ2-7, with 8 nucleotides matching TRBD2. This CDR3 region has 15 residues. Germline CDR1 is MDHEN and CDR2 is SYDVKM. Unmatched junction bases numbered 7, after V lost 6 bases and J lost 0 bases. This chain's CDR3 is CASSLRGASSYEQYF. CDR3 bases: TGTGCCAGCAGCTTGCGGGGGGCTAGCTCCTACGAGCAGTACTTC.

CDR3 protein: CASSRGPRGTTDTQYF. As DNA, the CDR3 is TGTGCCAGCAGCCGAGGACCAAGGGGTACGACAGATACGCAGTATTTT. The rearrangement uses TRBV5-5 and TRBJ2-3, with a tentative D call TRBD1 (5 bases). Germline CDR1 SGHKS, CDR2 YYEKEE (reference sequence). Trimming stripped 4 bases from V and 3 bases from J, with 18 bases between. The CDR3 sequence is 16 residues long.

J is TRBJ2-1 and V is TRBV29-1, with TRBD2 matching over 7 bases. Germline loops: CDR1 SQVTM, CDR2 ANQGSEA. V shed 7 bases, J shed 6 bases, and the junction held 12 bases outside the gene matches. The CDR3 length is 14 residues. The CDR3 is CSAAGGSNSNEQFF. CDR3 coding DNA: TGCAGCGCCGCTGGCGGGAGTAATAGCAATGAGCAGTTCTTC.

As DNA, the CDR3 is TGTGCAAGTCGCCCCGCTAGCGCCAACTACGAGCAGTACTTC. It encodes CASRPASANYEQYF. The gene calls are TRBV12-2 and TRBJ2-7; TRBD2, the table's D call, lacks a check against the DNA. TRBV12-2 is termed a pseudogene. CDR3 size: 14 residues.

This clone has a count of ten or more. This CDR3 reads CASSFAGGTGELFF. CDR3 bases: TGTGCCAGCAGCTTCGCCGGGGGTACCGGGGAGCTGTTTTTT. The chain joins TRBV5-6 to TRBJ2-2, with D maybe TRBD2 (6 bases). The germline CDR1 and CDR2 sequences are SGHDT and YYEEEE. Trimming stripped 2 bases from V and 5 bases from J, with 10 bases between. The length of the CDR3 is 14 residues.

This clone was seen more than once but under ten times. The chain links TRBV27 to TRBJ1-1; possible D gene TRBD1, 6 bases. The CDR3 runs to 14 residues. The ends were cut back, 4 bases at V and 1 base at J, with 10 bases in the middle. The germline CDR1 and CDR2 sequences are MNHEY and SMNVEV (reference sequence). This CDR3 is CASSSSTGNTEAFF. The CDR3 DNA reads as TGTGCCAGCAGTTCCTCGACAGGGAACACTGAAGCTTTCTTT.